This TCR beta chain comes out of a study of cytomegalovirus exposure and HLA in healthy donors. The PCR used 60 Vbeta and 13 Jbeta primers. Sequenced by immunoSEQ multiplex PCR; TCRdb stores in-frame clones only, minus some. Of more than 95,000 clones listed, 75% to 90% are singletons. The receptor's source is a man younger than 45 in good health and CMV-seropositive. The source material was PBMCs.

CDR3 coding DNA: TGTGCCAGCTCACACTCGGGGGGCGACACAGATACGCAGTATTTT. Residues: CASSHSGGDTDTQYF. This chain uses TRBV18 with TRBJ2-3; D may be TRBD2 (7 bases). V was trimmed by 4 bases and J by 2 bases, leaving 13 bases between them. Germline CDR1 and CDR2: KGHSH and LQKENI. The CDR3 extends over 15 amino acids.